A single sample is the source of the 26 T cell receptor beta chains below, sequenced in a study of monozygotic twins with cystic fibrosis. The repertoire was sequenced with immunoSEQ multiplex PCR; TCRdb's copy has only in-frame clones and lacks some. This table holds 30,000 to 45,000 clones, 84% found once. The sequenced sample was blood. These receptors came from a girl aged 2-9 years with cystic fibrosis.

The chain combines TRBV30 with TRBJ2-7, with D tentatively TRBD1 or TRBD2 (6 bases each). Trimming stripped 1 base from V and 2 bases from J, with 12 bases between. The CDR3 contains 14 residues. The germline V gene encodes CDR1 GTSNPN and CDR2 SVGIG (reference sequence). CDR3 amino acids: CAWSAGGNTYEQYF. In DNA form, the CDR3 reads TGTGCCTGGAGTGCCGGGGGCAACACCTACGAGCAGTACTTC. The whole variable domain, filled in from reference TRBV30 and TRBJ2-7, reads SQTIHQWPATLVQPVGSPLSLECTVEGTSNPNLYWYRQAAGRGLQLLFYSVGIGQISSEVPQNLSASRPQDRQFILSSKKLLLSDSGFYLCAWSAGGNTYEQYFGPGTRLTVT.

The chain is built from TRBV9 and TRBJ1-2, with 8 bases matching TRBD1. The CDR3 has 13 residues. V was clipped by 5 bases and J by 6 bases; unmatched bases: 6. Germline values: CDR1 SGDLS, CDR2 YYNGEE. CDR3 region: CASRSTGVDGYTF. The DNA of the CDR3 is TGTGCCAGCAGATCGACAGGGGTTGATGGCTACACCTTC.

V usage is TRBV4-2 and J usage is TRBJ1-1; 7 bases map to TRBD1. The CDR3 runs 13 residues. Germline V gives CDR1 LGHNA, CDR2 YNFKEQ. After removal of 3 bases from V and 4 bases from J, the junction contained 2 bases not matched to a gene. The CDR3 spells CASSHRGGTEAFF. CDR3 sequence (DNA): TGTGCCAGCAGCCACAGGGGGGGCACTGAAGCTTTCTTT.

CDR3 region: CASSVGRGRDNSPLHF. In DNA, the CDR3 is TGTGCCAGCAGCGTAGGACGAGGGAGGGACAATTCACCCCTCCACTTT. The rearrangement uses TRBV9 and TRBJ1-6; D is perhaps TRBD1 (5 bases). This CDR3 region has 16 residues. V lost 0 bases to trimming and J lost 7 bases, with 14 bases between them. The V gene's germline CDR1 is SGDLS and CDR2 YYNGEE.

This clone turned up a few times. This sequence joins TRBV19 and TRBJ2-1; D is unresolved. Between the trimmed V and J ends, which lost 3 bases and 0 bases, there was a span of 9 bases. This CDR3 spans 15 amino acids. Germline V gene sequence: CDR1 LNHDA, CDR2 SQIVND (reference sequence). This chain's CDR3 is CASSITGSSYNEQFF. DNA of the CDR3: TGTGCCAGTAGTATTACGGGCAGCTCCTACAATGAGCAGTTCTTC.

This clone was seen once. The chain carries TRBV7-2 and TRBJ2-7; possible D gene TRBD1, 6 bases. In germline, CDR1 is SGHTA, CDR2 FQGNSA. The CDR3 has 16 residues. V was shortened by 5 bases and J by 3 bases, with 20 bases between the two germline ends. The CDR3 sequence is CASSKAGTTEGYEQYF. Written as DNA, the CDR3 is TGTGCCAGCAGCAAAGCCGGGACAACGGAAGGCTACGAGCAGTACTTC.

On this clone: Additional DNA sequences in this sample encode the identical CDR3. The rearrangement links TRBV5-4 to TRBJ2-5; D ambiguous. Per the germline V gene, CDR1 is SGHNT and CDR2 is YYREEE (reference sequence). The length of the CDR3 is 12 residues. Deletions cut 2 bases from V and 2 bases from J, with 4 bases between. The CDR3 region is CASSLGQETQYF. DNA of the CDR3: TGTGCCAGCAGCTTAGGACAAGAGACCCAGTACTTC.

This chain connects TRBV5-5 to TRBJ1-4; D unclear. This CDR3 is 14 amino acids long. Per the germline V gene, CDR1 is SGHKS and CDR2 is YYEKEE (reference sequence). The V end lost 5 bases, the J end lost 8 bases, and 16 bases lay between the germline ends. This CDR3 reads CASSSDYFGEKLFF. DNA for the CDR3: TGTGCCAGCAGTTCCGACTATTTTGGCGAAAAACTGTTTTTT. Full variable domain (remainder filled in from reference TRBV5-5 and TRBJ1-4): DAGVTQSPTHLIKTRGQQVTLRCSPISGHKSVSWYQQVLGQGPQFIFQYYEKEERGRGNFPDRFSARQFPNYSSELNVNALLLGDSALYLCASSSDYFGEKLFFGSGTQLSVL.

The gene calls are TRBV5-1 and TRBJ2-3; D call uncertain. V lost 1 base to trimming and J lost 0 bases, with 3 bases between them. CDR3 length: 13 amino acids. Germline V gene sequence: CDR1 SGHRS, CDR2 YFSETQ. This chain's CDR3 is CASSLTSTDTQYF. As DNA, the CDR3 is TGCGCCAGCAGCTTGACTAGCACAGATACGCAGTATTTT. The full variable domain, in which reference TRBV5-1 and TRBJ2-3 provide the parts outside the CDR3, is KAGVTQTPRYLIKTRGQQVTLSCSPISGHRSVSWYQQTPGQGLQFLFEYFSETQRNKGNFPGRFSGRQFSNSRSEMNVSTLELGDSALYLCASSLTSTDTQYFGPGTRLTVL.

This chain uses TRBV18 with TRBJ1-4; D is uncertain. The germline V and J ends were trimmed by 2 bases and 0 bases, with 4 bases remaining between them. There are 14 residues in the CDR3. The germline gives CDR1 KGHSH, CDR2 LQKENI. The CDR3 coding sequence is TGTGCCAGCTCACCAACAGCAACTAATGAAAAACTGTTTTTT. Protein product: CASSPTATNEKLFF.

This clone was detected once. The gene calls are TRBV5-1 and TRBJ2-7; 9 positions match TRBD1. The V gene's germline CDR1 is SGHRS and CDR2 YFSETQ. V lost 1 base, J lost 4 bases, and 3 bases stayed unmatched. The CDR3 covers 14 residues. The CDR3 here is CASSLTGGQYEQYF. CDR3 in DNA: TGCGCCAGCAGCTTGACAGGGGGCCAGTACGAGCAGTACTTC. The variable domain in full, completed from reference TRBV5-1 and TRBJ2-7, reads KAGVTQTPRYLIKTRGQQVTLSCSPISGHRSVSWYQQTPGQGLQFLFEYFSETQRNKGNFPGRFSGRQFSNSRSEMNVSTLELGDSALYLCASSLTGGQYEQYFGPGTRLTVT.

This clone was seen just once. For the CDR3, the DNA is TGTGCCACCAGCAGAGCAGGCGGGGTCGCCTACAATGAGCAGTTCTTC. This sequence encodes CATSRAGGVAYNEQFF. This chain links TRBV15 with TRBJ2-1; maybe TRBD2 (6 bases). Germline assignment: CDR1 LNHNV and CDR2 YYDKDF (reference sequence). This CDR3 is 16 amino acids long. Trimming removed 1 base at V and 2 bases at J, with 12 bases between.

The V and J genes are TRBV4-1 and TRBJ1-6, with 9 bases lining up with TRBD1. Germline trimming cut 0 bases from V and 6 bases from J; bases unmatched to any gene: 3. This CDR3 contains 16 residues. Germline CDR1 is MGHRA and CDR2 is YSYEKL. The CDR3 is CASSQEPGQGNSPLHF. CDR3 sequence (DNA): TGCGCCAGCAGCCAAGAACCGGGACAGGGTAATTCACCCCTCCACTTT.

In its sample, this clone was seen a few times. The chain combines TRBV5-1 with TRBJ1-6, with D unclear. Trimming stripped 1 base from V and 3 bases from J, with 14 bases between. This CDR3 comprises 17 residues. The germline CDR1 and CDR2 sequences are SGHRS and YFSETQ. CDR3: CASSLNTLGHYNSPLHF. The CDR3 DNA is TGCGCCAGCAGCTTGAATACCCTAGGCCACTATAATTCACCCCTCCACTTT.

This clone has only one observation. The rearrangement uses TRBV30 and TRBJ2-7; 7 bases line up with TRBD1. J was trimmed by 3 bases and V by 5 bases; bases with no gene match: 1. The CDR3 is 11 amino acids. Germline CDR1 and CDR2: GTSNPN and SVGIG (reference sequence). CDR3 amino acids: CAWPGGYEQYF. DNA of the CDR3: TGTGCCTGGCCAGGGGGCTACGAGCAGTACTTC.

The chain carries TRBV6-5 and TRBJ2-7; weak D call: TRBD2 (6 bases). CDR3 length: 15 amino acids. V lost 5 bases and J 0 bases, leaving 14 bases between the germline ends. Germline V gene lookup returns CDR1 MNHEY and CDR2 SVGAGI. The CDR3 DNA is TGTGCCAGCAGTCCTCCGGCGACTAGCTCCTACGAGCAGTACTTC. Residues: CASSPPATSSYEQYF.

This clone appeared once. The chain joins TRBV4-3 to TRBJ2-5; perhaps TRBD2 as D (6 bases). The CDR3 is 16 amino acids. Per the germline V gene, CDR1 is LGHNA and CDR2 is YSLEER. Trimming shortened V by 1 base and J by 2 bases, and 14 bases separated the two germline ends. The CDR3 loop reads CASSQVAGGIQETQYF. CDR3 sequence (DNA): TGCGCCAGCAGCCAAGTGGCAGGAGGGATTCAAGAGACCCAGTACTTC.

The V and J genes are TRBV25-1 and TRBJ2-2; 7 bases are a match to TRBD1. Germline loops: CDR1 MGHDK, CDR2 SYGVNS. The junction had 10 bases not matched to a gene; V was cut back by 6 bases and J by 0 bases. The CDR3 is 17 residues long. The CDR3 is CASRDPDRAPNTGELFF. The CDR3 coding sequence is TGTGCCAGCAGGGACCCAGACAGGGCCCCGAACACCGGGGAGCTGTTTTTT. The full variable domain, rest sourced from reference TRBV25-1 and TRBJ2-2, is EADIYQTPRYLVIGTGKKITLECSQTMGHDKMYWYQQDPGMELHLIHYSYGVNSTEKGDLSSESTVSRIRTEHFPLTLESARPSHTSQYLCASRDPDRAPNTGELFFGEGSRLTVL.

The chain employs TRBV6-6 and TRBJ1-2, with 7 nucleotides matching TRBD1. Per the germline V gene, CDR1 is MNHNY and CDR2 is SVGAGI (reference sequence). The CDR3 runs 15 residues. Trimming removed 2 bases from V and 8 bases from J; junction bases left unmatched: 11. CDR3 DNA sequence: TGTGCCAGCAGTTACAACAGGGGCGCATCTATGGGCTACACCTTC. This encodes CASSYNRGASMGYTF.

V and J are TRBV4-1 and TRBJ1-1; tentatively, D is TRBD1 (5 bases). Germline lookup yields CDR1 MGHRA and CDR2 YSYEKL. Trimming took off 0 bases at V and 3 bases at J, with 5 bases between the two ends. The CDR3 runs 13 residues. This chain's CDR3 is CASSQDRDTEAFF. Written as DNA, the CDR3 is TGCGCCAGCAGCCAAGACAGGGACACTGAAGCTTTCTTT.

J is TRBJ2-1 and V is TRBV5-1; 11 nucleotides match TRBD2. This CDR3 has 15 amino acids. Trimming took 4 bases from V and 6 from J; bases not matched to a gene: 6. Germline assignment: CDR1 SGHRS and CDR2 YFSETQ. This CDR3 reads CASSPVAGGRNEQFF. The DNA for the CDR3 is TGCGCCAGCAGCCCGGTAGCGGGGGGGCGCAATGAGCAGTTCTTC. The full variable domain, with the rest looked up from reference TRBV5-1 and TRBJ2-1, is KAGVTQTPRYLIKTRGQQVTLSCSPISGHRSVSWYQQTPGQGLQFLFEYFSETQRNKGNFPGRFSGRQFSNSRSEMNVSTLELGDSALYLCASSPVAGGRNEQFFGPGTRLTVL.

The chain uses TRBV9 and TRBJ2-5; TRBD2 matches 8 bases. This CDR3 is 14 amino acids long. Germline CDR1 SGDLS, CDR2 YYNGEE. Trimming removed 0 bases from V and 5 bases from J; junction bases left unmatched: 3. CDR3 bases: TGTGCCAGCAGCGTAGCGGGGGGGCTGGAGACCCAGTACTTC. It is translated as CASSVAGGLETQYF.

V gene TRBV7-9 combines with J gene TRBJ1-2, with TRBD1 as a possible D gene (5 bases). Germline V gives CDR1 SEHNR, CDR2 FQNEAQ (reference sequence). The CDR3 runs 18 residues. Trimming shortened V by 5 bases and J by 3 bases, and 25 bases separated the two germline ends. The CDR3 loop reads CASSPNIATGKSYYGYTF. DNA for the CDR3: TGTGCCAGCAGCCCCAATATCGCTACAGGAAAATCCTACTATGGCTACACCTTC.

The chain has TRBV5-4 and TRBJ2-5; D perhaps matches TRBD1 (5 bases). In germline, CDR1 is SGHNT, CDR2 YYREEE (reference sequence). The CDR3 consists of 13 residues. V was cut by 4 bases and J by 2 bases, with 9 bases left in between. The CDR3 DNA follows: TGTGCCAGCAGCACAGGAGCACAAGAGACCCAGTACTTC. Translation gives CASSTGAQETQYF.

J is TRBJ1-1 and V is TRBV1; TRBD1 is the table's D call, not checked against the DNA. TRBV1 is a pseudogene locus. The CDR3 is 18 residues long. This CDR3 is CTSSQETYRQGLNTEAFF. The DNA of the CDR3 is TGCACCAGCAGCCAAGAGACCTACCGACAGGGCTTAAACACTGAAGCTTTCTTT.

This chain links TRBV5-4 with TRBJ2-7; maybe TRBD1 (6 bases). CDR1 is SGHNT and CDR2 is YYREEE in the germline V gene (reference sequence). Trimming pared 3 bases from V and 3 bases from J, leaving 16 bases between. The CDR3 is 15 amino acids. This CDR3 reads CASSSPGTSFYEQYF. DNA of the CDR3: TGTGCCAGCAGCTCCCCCGGGACATCTTTCTACGAGCAGTACTTC.